These T cell receptor beta chains were read from a single sample in a study of CD8+CD57+ T cells in acquired aplastic anemia. Via MiXCR, TCRdb re-called the reads, giving one row per CDR3 protein. There are some 220,000 distinct CDR3 sequences in the sample; roughly 33% occur only once, and around 1.1% lies in the top ten. The sequenced sample was sorted CD4+, CD8+, or CD8+CD57+ T cells (not recorded which) from PBMCs. These TCRs come from a human donor in good health, serving as a control. Each CDR3 is given without its conserved first and last residue.

cdr3_aa: ASSFRNNEQF
v_call: TRBV7-9

cdr3_aa: AIGGGADLNQPQH
v_call: TRBV10-3

cdr3_aa: ASSLVGFDTQY
v_call: TRBV27

cdr3_aa: ASSSYQSGEAF
v_call: TRBV7-9

cdr3_aa: ASSRQGEGYGYA
v_call: TRBV2

cdr3_aa: ASSIDLMTGNYGYT
v_call: TRBV19

cdr3_aa: ASSRVSLAGSGANVLT
v_call: TRBV11-2

cdr3_aa: ASSTHGTTEAF
v_call: TRBV7-3

cdr3_aa: ASSPRSPRVSTEAF
v_call: TRBV3-1

cdr3_aa: ASSLVSGSGYEQY
v_call: TRBV11-2

cdr3_aa: ASSLEALGTEAF
v_call: TRBV5-1

cdr3_aa: ASSHLGQGAYEQY
v_call: TRBV14

cdr3_aa: ASSLNGQVNTEAF
v_call: TRBV5-1

cdr3_aa: ASRLAGVETQY
v_call: TRBV2

cdr3_aa: ASSPNMGAYNEQF
v_call: TRBV12-3/TRBV12-4

cdr3_aa: ASSSQEQETQY
v_call: TRBV6-5

cdr3_aa: AISTRGPANTGELF
v_call: TRBV10-3

cdr3_aa: ASSPGGGSEQY
v_call: TRBV18

cdr3_aa: ASSHGTSGTDTQY
v_call: TRBV7-3

cdr3_aa: ASSLAGASQETQY
v_call: TRBV7-3

cdr3_aa: ASSDLRPSSYNEQF
v_call: TRBV19

cdr3_aa: ASSNRDANPL
v_call: TRBV2

cdr3_aa: ASSTSASGGYEQY
v_call: TRBV25-1

cdr3_aa: ASSPTGTQTYNEQF
v_call: TRBV27

cdr3_aa: AWSVLPLQPQH
v_call: TRBV30

cdr3_aa: ASSSLDRRADTQY
v_call: TRBV11-1

cdr3_aa: ASSFAGGLGETQY
v_call: TRBV7-8

cdr3_aa: ASITDRVSEKLF
v_call: TRBV12-3/TRBV12-4

cdr3_aa: ASSLEGLAGADEQY
v_call: TRBV5-4

cdr3_aa: ASGSGYLRNTEAF
v_call: TRBV9

cdr3_aa: ASSLDSGGYTEAF
v_call: TRBV7-2

cdr3_aa: ASRNGQPNTGELF
v_call: TRBV5-8

cdr3_aa: SVDQGGPGVQF
v_call: TRBV29-1

cdr3_aa: ASSGQGASGSPLH
v_call: TRBV2

cdr3_aa: ASRQTTGQGFYEQF
v_call: TRBV11-2

cdr3_aa: ASVRFGTSGGRGRF
v_call: TRBV2

cdr3_aa: ASSTGQGDSPLH
v_call: TRBV19